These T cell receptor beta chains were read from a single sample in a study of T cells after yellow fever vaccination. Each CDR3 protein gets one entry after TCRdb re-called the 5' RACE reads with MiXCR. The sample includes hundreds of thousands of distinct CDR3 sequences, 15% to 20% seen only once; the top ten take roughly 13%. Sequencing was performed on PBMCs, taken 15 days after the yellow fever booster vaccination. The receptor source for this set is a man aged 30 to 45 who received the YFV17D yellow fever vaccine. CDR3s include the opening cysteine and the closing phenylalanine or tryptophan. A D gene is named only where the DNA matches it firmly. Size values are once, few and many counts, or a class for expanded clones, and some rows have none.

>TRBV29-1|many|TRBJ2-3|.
TGCAGCGTTGATGGTCCCACGTGGGATACAGATACGCAGTATTTT
CSVDGPTWDTDTQYF
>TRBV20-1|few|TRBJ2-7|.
TGCAGTGCTAGAGATCGGGGGCAGTTCGGGAACGAGCAGTACTTC
CSARDRGQFGNEQYF
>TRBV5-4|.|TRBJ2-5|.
TGTGCCAGCAGCCCCGCGTCCTATACGGAGACCCAGTACTTC
CASSPASYTETQYF
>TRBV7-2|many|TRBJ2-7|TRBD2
TGTGCCAGCAGCCCAAAGCAGGGGCTAGCGGGATTCTACGAGCAGTACTTC
CASSPKQGLAGFYEQYF
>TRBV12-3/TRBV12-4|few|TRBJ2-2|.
TGTGCCAGCGGGGATTCCGGGGAGCTGTTTTTT
CASGDSGELFF
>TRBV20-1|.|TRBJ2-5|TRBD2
TGCAGTGCTAGGGGTATGACTAGCGGGATGGCCCAGTACTTC
CSARGMTSGMAQYF
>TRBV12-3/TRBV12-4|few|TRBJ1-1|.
TGTGCCAGTTTCTTGGGAGGGAGGACTGAAGCTTTCTTT
CASFLGGRTEAFF
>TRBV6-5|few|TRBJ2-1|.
TGTGCCAGCAGTTACTCGATCACGGACTTTGGATTAGGCGAGCAGTTCTTC
CASSYSITDFGLGEQFF
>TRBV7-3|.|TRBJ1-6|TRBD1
TGTGCCAGCAGCTTAATAGGGACAGCCAATTCACCCCTCCACTTT
CASSLIGTANSPLHF
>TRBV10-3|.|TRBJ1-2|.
TGTGCCATCAGGGAAGGGGATAACTATGGCTACACCTTC
CAIREGDNYGYTF
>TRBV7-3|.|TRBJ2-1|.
TGTGCCAGCAGCTACTCGGGACTGGACAATGAGCAGTTCTTC
CASSYSGLDNEQFF
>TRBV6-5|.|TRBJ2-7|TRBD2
TGTGCCAGCAGTTACTCGGGACTAGCGGGAGGGACCTACGAGCAGTACTTC
CASSYSGLAGGTYEQYF
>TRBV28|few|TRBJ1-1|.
TGTGCCAGCAGTTTAACCATGAACACTGAAGCTTTCTTT
CASSLTMNTEAFF
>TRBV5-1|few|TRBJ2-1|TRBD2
TGCGCCAGCAGCCACCAGGTCGGGAGGGCCAATGAGCAGTTCTTC
CASSHQVGRANEQFF
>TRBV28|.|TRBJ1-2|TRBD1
TGTGCCAGCAGTCAGACAGGACAGGACTATGGCTACACCTTC
CASSQTGQDYGYTF
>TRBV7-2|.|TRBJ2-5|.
TGTGCCAGCAGCTTAAGGGGGGGCAAAGAGACCCAGTACTTC
CASSLRGGKETQYF
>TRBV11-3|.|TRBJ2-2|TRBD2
TGTGCCAGCAGCCGGGCCGGGAGGCTGGGCACCGGGGAGCTGTTTTTT
CASSRAGRLGTGELFF
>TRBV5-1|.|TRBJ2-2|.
TGCGCCAGCATAGACACCTCGAACACCGGGGAGCTGTTTTTT
CASIDTSNTGELFF
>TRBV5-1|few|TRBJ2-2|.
TGCGCCAGCAAGGTGAACACCGGGGAGCTGTTTTTT
CASKVNTGELFF
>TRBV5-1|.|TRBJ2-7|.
TGCGCCAGCAGCTCCCTGGCGGGTACTGACGAGCAGTACTTC
CASSSLAGTDEQYF
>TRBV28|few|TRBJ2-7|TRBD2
TGTGCCAGCAGTAGCTCGGGACTAGCGGGATTCTCCGAGCAGTACTTC
CASSSSGLAGFSEQYF
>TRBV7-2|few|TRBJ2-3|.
TGTGCCAGCAGCTTCCAAGGGCAAGATACGCAGTATTTT
CASSFQGQDTQYF
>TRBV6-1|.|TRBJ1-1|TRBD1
TGTGCCAGCATCGGCCCGGGACAGGGGTTGAACACTGAAGCTTTCTTT
CASIGPGQGLNTEAFF
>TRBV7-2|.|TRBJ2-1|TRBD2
TGTGCCAGCAGCTTAGCAGCGGGAGTTTACAATGAGCTGTTCTTC
CASSLAAGVYNELFF
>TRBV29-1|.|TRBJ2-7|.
TGCAGCGTAATACAGGGAATGTACGAGCAGTACTTC
CSVIQGMYEQYF
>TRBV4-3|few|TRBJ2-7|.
TGTGCCAGCAGCCAAGAGAGGTCCTACGAGCAGTACTTC
CASSQERSYEQYF
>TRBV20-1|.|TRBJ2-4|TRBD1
TGCAGTGCTCAGACAGGGGCTGAGGCCAAAAACATTCAGTACTTC
CSAQTGAEAKNIQYF
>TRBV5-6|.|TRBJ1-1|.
TGTGCCAGCTACTCCGGTGGGGACACTGAAGCTTTCTTT
CASYSGGDTEAFF
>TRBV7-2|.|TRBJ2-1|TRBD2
TGTGCCAGCAGCCAGGGAGGGTGGTATGAGCAGTTCTTC
CASSQGGWYEQFF
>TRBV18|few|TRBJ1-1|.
TGTGCCAGCTCACCACCGGGGACTTTGAACACTGAAGCTTTCTTT
CASSPPGTLNTEAFF
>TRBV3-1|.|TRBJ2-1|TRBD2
TGTGCCAGCAGCCAAGTTGGGGGGAGGGGCCAGTTCTTC
CASSQVGGRGQFF
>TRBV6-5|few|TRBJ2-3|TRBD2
TGTGCCGTAGCGACTCGTGTAAGCGGGAGAAGTGCAGATACGCAGTATTTT
CAVATRVSGRSADTQYF
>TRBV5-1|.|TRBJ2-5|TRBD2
TGCGCCACCTCTGTACTGAGCGGGGCCCAAGAGACCCAGTACTTC
CATSVLSGAQETQYF
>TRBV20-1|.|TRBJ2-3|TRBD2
TGCAGTGTTTCCGGGACTAGCGGCACAGATACGCAGTATTTT
CSVSGTSGTDTQYF
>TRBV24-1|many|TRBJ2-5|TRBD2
TGTGCCACCAGTGACCCACTAGCGGGTGGAGAGACCCAGTACTTC
CATSDPLAGGETQYF
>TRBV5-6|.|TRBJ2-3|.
TGTGCCAGCAGCTTGGGTGCACAGGTCCGCGGAGATACGCAGTATTTT
CASSLGAQVRGDTQYF
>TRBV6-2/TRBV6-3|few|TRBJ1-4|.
TGTGCCAGCAGTACTACAGCAAGTAATGAAAAACTGTTTTTT
CASSTTASNEKLFF
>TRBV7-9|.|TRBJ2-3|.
TGTGCCAGCAGCTTTTGGGCAGGAGCAACAGATACGCAGTATTTT
CASSFWAGATDTQYF
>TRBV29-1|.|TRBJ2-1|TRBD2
TGCAGCCTACTAGCGGGAGGCAATGAGCAGTTCTTC
CSLLAGGNEQFF
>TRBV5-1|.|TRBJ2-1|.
TGCGCCAGCAGAACCGGCCTCGATGAGCAGTTCTTC
CASRTGLDEQFF
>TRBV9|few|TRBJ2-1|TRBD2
TGTGCCAGCAGCGAAGACCTAGCGGGAGGGTTGGATGAGCAGTTCTTC
CASSEDLAGGLDEQFF
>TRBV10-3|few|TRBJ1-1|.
TGTGCCATCAGTGACGGAGGAATGAACACTGAAGCTTTCTTT
CAISDGGMNTEAFF
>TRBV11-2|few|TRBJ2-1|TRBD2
TGTGCCAGCAGCTCTAGCGGGAGAGGGAGGAATGAGCAGTTCTTC
CASSSSGRGRNEQFF
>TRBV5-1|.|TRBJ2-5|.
TGCGCCAGCAGCTCCGGGGTAGGGGATCAAGAGACCCAGTACTTC
CASSSGVGDQETQYF
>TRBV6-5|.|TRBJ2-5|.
TGTGCCAGCAGTTACTCGAAGTCGGGCCCGGGGGTCGAGACCCAGTACTTC
CASSYSKSGPGVETQYF
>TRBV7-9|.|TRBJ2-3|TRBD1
TGTGCCAGCAGCTCCACTACAGGGGTCACGGGCACAGATACGCAGTATTTT
CASSSTTGVTGTDTQYF
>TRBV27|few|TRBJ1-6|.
TGTGCCAGCAGTCGAGAGCTTTCACGAAGTTCACCCCTCCACTTT
CASSRELSRSSPLHF
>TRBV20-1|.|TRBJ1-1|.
TGCTGTGCTAGAGTAGGGTCGGGTTCGGTGAACACTGAAGCTTTCTTT
CCARVGSGSVNTEAFF
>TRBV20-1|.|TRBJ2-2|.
TGCAGTGCCCCCGGGACGGGGCTGTACGGGGAGCTGTTTTTT
CSAPGTGLYGELFF
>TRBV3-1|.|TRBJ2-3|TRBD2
TGTGCCAGCAGCCAGGGGACTAGCGGGAGGCTTACGCAGTATTTT
CASSQGTSGRLTQYF
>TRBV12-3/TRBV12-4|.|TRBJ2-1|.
TGTGCCAGCAGTTTATTGGGCGGCGGGAATGAGCAGTTCTTC
CASSLLGGGNEQFF
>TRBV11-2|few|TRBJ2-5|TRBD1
TGTGCCAGCAGCTCCGTACAGGGGGACCAAGAGACCCAGTACTTC
CASSSVQGDQETQYF
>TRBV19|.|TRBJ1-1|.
TGTGCCAGTAGTATTTTTGACAGTCGAACTGAAGCTTTCTTT
CASSIFDSRTEAFF
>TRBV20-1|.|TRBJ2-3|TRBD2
TGCAGAACACCGACTAGCGGGAGTGATACACAGCATACGCAGTATTTT
CRTPTSGSDTQHTQYF